These 18 T cell receptor beta chains originate from one sample sequenced in a study of blood T cells in healthy people across ages. Together with a sample-barcoded 5' primer, a J-beta primer mix was included in a second PCR lasting about 6 to 11 cycles. TCRdb used MiXCR to reprocess the 5' RACE reads, holding one entry per CDR3 protein. The sample records about 900,000 distinct CDR3 sequences, about 48% being singletons. The specimen sequenced was blood. Receptors were obtained from a man aged 30 to 39 in good health.

The gene calls are TRBV28 and TRBJ2-5, with D possibly being TRBD1 (6 bases). V shed 6 bases and J shed 1 base, with 12 bases lying between them. Per germline, CDR1 MDHEN and CDR2 SYDVKM. The CDR3 is 14 amino acids. The CDR3 protein is CASSPPDSQETQYF. In nucleotides, the CDR3 is TGTGCCAGCAGCCCCCCGGACAGCCAAGAGACCCAGTACTTC.

This chain joins TRBV10-3 and TRBJ1-1; no firm D call. The CDR3 has 13 amino acids. Germline assignment: CDR1 ENHRY and CDR2 SYGVKD. V lost 4 bases, J lost 3 bases, and 9 bases lay in between. The CDR3 sequence is CAISATGDTEAFF. In nucleotides, the CDR3 is TGTGCCATCAGTGCGACCGGGGACACTGAAGCTTTCTTT.

Comments on this clonotype: Sequence at one end of the junction differs from germline and may be a read error. The chain has TRBV4-3 and TRBJ2-2; 13 bases match TRBD2. The CDR3 contains 16 residues. The V gene's germline CDR1 is LGHNA and CDR2 YSLEER. The CDR3 DNA follows: TGCGCCAGCAGCCAGGGACTAGCGGGGCCCACCGGGAAGCTGTTTTTT. This translates into CASSQGLAGPTGKLFF.

V and J are TRBV4-1 and TRBJ2-4; 8 bases line up with TRBD2. V gave up 1 base and J gave up 5 bases; unmatched junction bases: 7. The germline gives CDR1 MGHRA, CDR2 YSYEKL. The length of the CDR3 is 16 residues. Written as DNA, the CDR3 is TGCGCCAGCAGCCAAGGGCCCATCGGGAGGGAAAACATTCAGTACTTC. Its translation: CASSQGPIGRENIQYF.

The CDR3 region is CASSPRLASSYNEQFF. The CDR3 DNA sequence: TGTGCCAGCAGTCCACGACTAGCCAGCTCCTACAATGAGCAGTTCTTC. The chain recombines TRBV12-3 or TRBV12-4 with TRBJ2-1; 7 bases align to TRBD2. The CDR3 extends over 16 amino acids. V dropped 5 bases and J dropped 0; count of bases not matched to a gene: 7.

The rearrangement joins TRBV4-2 to TRBJ2-5; maybe TRBD1 (5 bases). CDR3 length equals 14 residues. V dropped 0 bases and J dropped 5 bases, with 10 bases sitting between them. From germline, CDR1 is LGHNA and CDR2 YNFKEQ. The CDR3 sequence is CASSQEGASETQYF. For the CDR3, the DNA is TGTGCCAGCAGCCAAGAAGGGGCAAGCGAGACCCAGTACTTC.

CDR3 nucleotides: TGTGCCAGCAGGGGAGGGGACTTTCCGAACACTGAAGCTTTCTTT. Protein: CASRGGDFPNTEAFF. The J gene is TRBJ1-1, the V gene TRBV6-1, with TRBD1 as a possible D gene (5 bases). CDR1 and CDR2 (germline): MNHNS, SASEGT. The ends were cut back, 6 bases at V and 1 base at J, with 15 bases in the middle. The CDR3 is made up of 15 amino acids.

The chain couples TRBV7-2 to TRBJ2-1; the D is unclear. Trimming stripped 1 base from V and 4 bases from J, with 5 bases between. CDR3 length: 13 amino acids. Germline CDR1 is SGHTA and CDR2 is FQGNSA. DNA for the CDR3: TGTGCCAGCAGCTTAGTGCGGTACAATGAGCAGTTCTTC. It codes for CASSLVRYNEQFF.

This clonotype was seen a handful of times. The chain is built from TRBV29-1 and TRBJ2-1, with D possibly being TRBD1 or TRBD2 (5 bases each). V lost 0 bases and J lost 5, with 14 bases in between. Germline loops: CDR1 SQVTM, CDR2 ANQGSEA. CDR3 length: 15 amino acids. The CDR3 coding sequence is TGCAGCGTTGAAGATCTCGGGACGGAGAACAATGAGCAGTTCTTC. It yields the protein CSVEDLGTENNEQFF.

As to this clonotype: A clone one base away is much larger, so this may be a read error. This chain joins TRBV7-2 and TRBJ2-1; possible D gene TRBD1, 5 bases. CDR3 length: 14 residues. Germline assignment: CDR1 SGHTA and CDR2 FQGNSA. Here the CDR3 reads CASSVAGRAREQFF. The CDR3 DNA reads as TGTGCCAGCAGCGTAGCTGGCAGGGCTAGGGAGCAGTTCTTC.

This clonotype was seen a handful of times. The chain links TRBV6-1 to TRBJ1-6; D remains unclear. Germline CDR1 and CDR2: MNHNS and SASEGT. The V end was cut by 4 bases, the J end by 10 bases, with 5 bases between. The CDR3 sequence is 11 residues long. CDR3 amino acids: CASSGGSPLHF. DNA for the CDR3: TGTGCCAGCAGTGGGGGATCACCCCTCCACTTT.

This clonotype has a count of ten or more. This chain connects TRBV5-1 to TRBJ2-3, with 14 bases matching TRBD2. Germline V gives CDR1 SGHRS, CDR2 YFSETQ. V shed 5 bases and J 2 bases; nucleotides not matched to a gene: 4. CDR3 length equals 16 residues. The CDR3: CASRRTSGGPTDTQYF. The CDR3 DNA reads as TGCGCCAGCAGGAGGACTAGCGGGGGGCCCACAGATACGCAGTATTTT.

This sequence joins TRBV24-1 and TRBJ2-1; D perhaps matches TRBD1 (6 bases). CDR3 length: 16 residues. Germline-derived CDR1 and CDR2 are KGHDR and SFDVKD. The V gene lost 1 base and the J gene lost 9 bases, with 18 bases spanning the gap. The CDR3 spells CATSDFEAGVNGEQFF. The CDR3 coding sequence is TGTGCCACCAGTGATTTCGAGGCAGGGGTGAATGGTGAGCAGTTCTTC.

The V call is TRBV3-1, the J call TRBJ2-7, with D hard to call. The CDR3 runs 14 residues. The V end lost 1 base, the J end lost 5 bases, and 12 bases lay between the germline ends. Germline V CDR1 and CDR2: LGHDT, YNNKEL (reference sequence). The CDR3 nucleotides read TGTGCCAGCAGCCAAGGGTCTACCACCAACGAGCAGTACTTC. This sequence encodes CASSQGSTTNEQYF.

The J gene is TRBJ2-4, the V gene TRBV20-1; TRBD1 agrees at 7 bases. The junction had 8 bases not matched to a gene; V was cut back by 7 bases and J by 5 bases. Germline CDR1 DFQATT, CDR2 SNEGSKA (reference sequence). The CDR3 runs to 13 residues. CDR3 in amino acids: CSVKQGVQNIQYF. As DNA, the CDR3 is TGCAGTGTTAAGCAGGGGGTCCAAAACATTCAGTACTTC.

This clonotype has just a few counts. The genes are TRBV6-5 and TRBJ1-4, with D possibly matching TRBD1 (5 bases). The germline CDR1 and CDR2 sequences are MNHEY and SVGAGI. V was shortened by 2 bases and J by 5 bases, with 12 bases between the two germline ends. The CDR3 spans 15 residues. This CDR3 is CASSYDDSSNEKLFF. CDR3 coding DNA: TGTGCCAGCAGTTACGACGACAGCTCCAATGAAAAACTGTTTTTT.

This clonotype was counted between two and nine times. The J gene is TRBJ2-3, the V gene TRBV9; 7 bases align to TRBD2. The CDR3 runs 14 residues. Trimming cost V 4 bases and J 3 bases; bases outside gene matches: 5. Germline CDR1 SGDLS, CDR2 YYNGEE. This CDR3 reads CASSPWEGTDTQYF. In DNA, the CDR3 is TGTGCCAGCAGCCCCTGGGAGGGAACAGATACGCAGTATTTT.

A word on this clonotype: A much more abundant neighbour one base away suggests this may be a read error. The CDR3 nucleotides are TGTGCCAGCAGCTTGGGACGGAAGAACACTGAAGCTTTCTTT. Amino acids: CASSLGRKNTEAFF. The chain combines TRBV5-6 with TRBJ1-1; D uncertain. The CDR3 contains 14 residues. The germline V and J ends were trimmed by 0 bases and 1 base, with 7 bases remaining between them. Per germline, CDR1 SGHDT and CDR2 YYEEEE.